This is a list of T cell receptor beta chains from one sample in a study of OX40 agonist ivuxolimab in advanced cancers. TCRdb keeps only in-frame clones here, not all; method: immunoSEQ multiplex PCR. The sample includes approximately 14,000 clones, over 60% of them seen just once. The source material was CD4+ or CD8+ T cells sorted from blood, sampled in a trial of the OX40 agonist ivuxolimab. These receptors were taken from an adult with an advanced solid tumor such as melanoma, head and neck, liver or kidney cancer. Both conserved end residues are part of each CDR3. D genes are given only for firm matches. Size values are once, few and many counts, or a class for expanded clones, and some rows have none.

d_gene,v_gene,j_gene,abundance,CDR3aa,CDR3nt
TRBD2,TRBV7-8,TRBJ2-7,.,CASSRTSGESSYEQYF,TGTGCCAGCAGCCGCACTAGCGGAGAGAGCTCCTACGAGCAGTACTTC
.,TRBV7-9,TRBJ2-7,.,CASSPLQLGGSYEQYF,TGTGCCAGCAGCCCGCTACAGCTAGGTGGTTCCTACGAGCAGTACTTC
.,TRBV10-3,TRBJ1-4,few,CAISEARGKGEKLFF,TGTGCCATCAGTGAGGCTCGGGGAAAGGGTGAAAAACTGTTTTTT
.,TRBV7-3,TRBJ2-7,few,CASSLNPAALYEQYF,TGTGCCAGCAGCTTAAATCCAGCGGCTCTCTACGAGCAGTACTTC
.,TRBV27,TRBJ2-7,.,CASGPLARNHEQYF,TGTGCCAGCGGCCCCCTAGCGAGGAATCACGAGCAGTACTTC
.,TRBV7-9,TRBJ2-7,.,CASSSPRGPPYEQYF,TGTGCCAGCAGCTCCCCCCGGGGACCGCCCTACGAGCAGTACTTC
.,TRBV5-4,TRBJ2-3,.,CASSIPSRTDTQYF,TGTGCCAGCAGCATACCTAGCAGAACAGATACGCAGTATTTT
TRBD2,TRBV11-3,TRBJ2-1,.,CASSPTSGSLVNEQFF,TGTGCCAGCAGCCCAACTAGCGGGAGTCTGGTCAATGAGCAGTTCTTC
TRBD2,TRBV10-3,TRBJ2-7,.,CAISESDPTSVTTYEQYF,TGTGCCATCAGTGAGTCGGACCCTACTAGCGTCACCACCTACGAGCAGTACTTC
.,TRBV4-1,TRBJ1-5,.,CASSLLRDPHQPQHF,TGCGCCAGCAGCCTTCTCCGGGACCCCCATCAGCCCCAGCATTTT
TRBD2,TRBV7-6,TRBJ2-2,.,CASSPFSASGGGELFF,TGTGCCAGCAGCCCCTTTAGCGCTAGCGGAGGGGGGGAGCTGTTTTTT
TRBD2,TRBV29-1,TRBJ2-2,.,CSVEDVASGTAGELFF,TGCAGCGTTGAAGATGTTGCTAGCGGGACGGCCGGGGAGCTGTTTTTT
TRBD2,TRBV6-6,TRBJ2-7,.,CASSYSELAGGDEQYF,TGTGCCAGCAGTTACTCGGAGCTAGCGGGAGGGGACGAGCAGTACTTC
TRBD1,TRBV4-1,TRBJ2-2,.,CASSHPDRGHGELFF,TGCGCCAGCAGCCACCCCGACAGGGGGCACGGGGAGCTGTTTTTT
TRBD2,TRBV19,TRBJ2-1,few,CASSIGAGRIGSYNEQFF,TGTGCCAGTAGTATCGGGGCCGGGAGGATTGGGTCCTACAATGAGCAGTTCTTC
.,TRBV2,TRBJ2-2,.,CARGTAGQAQIANTGELFF,TGTGCCAGGGGGACTGCGGGCCAGGCCCAAATCGCGAACACCGGGGAGCTGTTTTTT
.,TRBV19,TRBJ1-5,.,CASDPDSLNQPQHF,TGTGCCAGCGATCCGGACAGCCTCAATCAGCCCCAGCATTTT
.,TRBV4-3,TRBJ1-2,.,CASSQTRTVYGYTF,TGCGCCAGCAGCCAGACTCGAACAGTCTATGGCTACACCTTC
.,TRBV4-2,TRBJ2-7,.,CASSQDTTYEQYF,TGTGCCAGCAGCCAAGATACCACCTACGAGCAGTACTTC
.,TRBV21-1,TRBJ2-7,.,CASSLEPGPYEQYF,TGTGCCAGCAGTTTAGAGCCAGGCCCCTACGAGCAGTACTTC
.,TRBV19,TRBJ1-1,.,CASSPGVSTEAFF,TGTGCCAGTAGCCCGGGAGTGTCCACTGAAGCTTTCTTT
TRBD1,TRBV28,TRBJ2-7,.,CASSSGQGTYYEQYF,TGTGCCAGCAGTTCAGGACAGGGGACATACTACGAGCAGTACTTC
.,TRBV7-2,TRBJ2-1,.,CASSLSGVSYNEQFF,TGTGCCAGCAGCTTATCAGGTGTTTCCTACAATGAGCAGTTCTTC
.,TRBV16,TRBJ2-7,.,CASSQSREQYF,TGTGCCAGCAGCCAATCGAGGGAGCAGTACTTC
.,TRBV19,TRBJ1-2,medium-sized,CASTLGKYGYTF,TGTGCCAGTACTTTGGGGAAGTATGGCTACACCTTC
.,TRBV7-9,TRBJ2-7,.,CASSPGNYEQYF,TGTGCCAGCAGTCCCGGGAACTACGAGCAGTACTTC
.,TRBV5-6,TRBJ1-5,few,CASSLGAGGGNQPQHF,TGTGCCAGCAGCTTGGGCGCAGGAGGGGGCAATCAGCCCCAGCATTTT
TRBD1,TRBV19,TRBJ2-2,.,CASRSLDREKTGELFF,TGTGCCAGTAGATCATTGGACAGGGAGAAGACCGGGGAGCTGTTTTTT
.,TRBV13,TRBJ2-3,.,CASSLGLASGGSTDTQYF,TGTGCCAGCAGCTTAGGCCTAGCCAGCGGAGGTAGCACAGATACGCAGTATTTT
TRBD2,TRBV11-2,TRBJ2-3,.,CASSLAGLGTLAGTDTQYF,TGTGCCAGCAGCTTAGCTGGACTCGGGACACTAGCGGGAACAGATACGCAGTATTTT
TRBD1,TRBV27,TRBJ2-5,few,CASSFFGRGQETQYF,TGTGCCAGCAGTTTCTTCGGCAGGGGGCAAGAGACCCAGTACTTC
TRBD1,TRBV14,TRBJ1-2,.,CASSQAQGLPNYGYTF,TGTGCCAGCAGCCAAGCACAGGGGTTACCCAACTATGGCTACACCTTC
.,TRBV11-2,TRBJ2-7,.,CASSLAGATYEQYF,TGTGCCAGCAGCTTAGCGGGAGCGACCTACGAGCAGTACTTC
TRBD1,TRBV29-1,TRBJ1-2,.,CSVVDRGPKRGYTF,TGCAGCGTGGTGGACAGGGGGCCCAAGCGTGGCTACACCTTC
.,TRBV29-1,TRBJ2-7,.,CSVETQPGYEQYF,TGCAGCGTTGAAACCCAGCCGGGCTACGAGCAGTACTTC
.,TRBV9,TRBJ2-1,.,CASSPPRDSNEQFF,TGTGCCAGCAGCCCCCCACGGGATTCGAATGAGCAGTTCTTC
.,TRBV28,TRBJ2-5,.,CASRPTQQPKTTQYF,TGTGCCAGCAGGCCGACACAACAACCCAAGACGACCCAGTACTTC
TRBD1,TRBV19,TRBJ1-5,.,CASTPGTAYVGNQPQHF,TGTGCCAGTACCCCCGGGACAGCCTATGTCGGCAATCAGCCCCAGCATTTT
.,TRBV7-5,TRBJ2-3,.,CASSIPSRTDTQYF,TGTGCCAGCAGCATACCTAGCAGAACAGATACGCAGTATTTT
.,TRBV27,TRBJ2-7,.,CASSYEGVYYEQYF,TGTGCCAGCAGTTACGAGGGGGTATACTACGAGCAGTACTTC
.,TRBV28,TRBJ1-5,.,CASSFGGQPQHF,TGTGCCAGCAGTTTCGGGGGTCAGCCCCAGCATTTT
.,TRBV7-9,TRBJ2-3,.,CASSFPSGLQSSTDTQYF,TGTGCCAGCAGCTTCCCCTCCGGATTACAGTCTAGCACAGATACGCAGTATTTT
TRBD2,TRBV7-9,TRBJ2-1,few,CASSLPGRKGRDEQFF,TGTGCCAGCAGCCTCCCGGGGAGGAAGGGGAGGGATGAGCAGTTCTTC
.,TRBV10-1,TRBJ1-5,.,CASRSGTPRDSNQPQHF,TGCGCCAGCAGGTCCGGGACACCACGGGATAGCAATCAGCCCCAGCATTTT
.,TRBV14,TRBJ2-7,.,CASSQDGQPYEQYF,TGTGCCAGCAGCCAAGATGGGCAGCCCTACGAGCAGTACTTC
.,TRBV27,TRBJ2-7,few,CASSLEYSVLTYEQYF,TGTGCCAGCAGTTTAGAATACAGCGTCCTCACCTACGAGCAGTACTTC